These 2 T cell receptor beta chains were sequenced from one sample in a study of a mutant IDH1 vaccine in newly diagnosed glioma. Clones were sequenced by immunoSEQ multiplex PCR, and TCRdb holds only the in-frame ones, with some missing. The sample lists over 80,000 clones; 70% to 90% were seen once. Specified time point: baseline, week 1 (first vaccination visit). The treatment was: pre-vaccination baseline after standard-of-care therapy. The sample was PBMCs, taken from a glioma patient treated with radiotherapy, temozolomide or both. The receptors stem from a woman between 50 and 59 years old with glioma.

This sequence joins TRBV5-1 and TRBJ1-6, with 10 bases that match TRBD1. The CDR3 is made up of 17 amino acids. CDR1 SGHRS and CDR2 YFSETQ come from the germline V gene. The V and J ends lost 3 bases and 8 bases, in that order; junction bases with no gene match: 11. CDR3 DNA: TGCGCCAGCAGCTACTCCGGGACAGGGGTTAAAGATTCACCCCTCCACTTT. This codes for CASSYSGTGVKDSPLHF.

The V and J genes are TRBV5-6 and TRBJ1-2; D gene unclear. The V end was cut by 10 bases, the J end by 8 bases, with 18 bases between. This CDR3 contains 12 residues. The germline CDR1 and CDR2 sequences are SGHDT and YYEEEE. This CDR3 reads CAGASGLGGYTF. DNA of the CDR3: TGTGCCGGCGCATCCGGCCTGGGCGGCTACACCTTC.